The T cell receptor beta chain under discussion was sequenced for a study of T cell responses to AZD1222 COVID-19 vaccine. For the study at large: Second-dose intervals near 4 or 12 weeks were combined.

Remarks on this clone: What it recognizes is unknown.

The ends were cut back, 2 bases at V and 0 bases at J, with 8 bases in the middle. Germline V gene sequence: CDR1 MDHEN, CDR2 SYDVKM. The CDR3 spans 14 residues. The study's findings and limits: With two AZD1222 doses given, Spike-specific TCR breadth and depth both rose. Close to half of spike-specific TCRs reportedly recognize unmutated variant regions. After the peak T cell response, and only then, were repertoires sampled.

Assay: immunoSEQ multiplex PCR; the TCRdb copy retains only in-frame clones and omits some. The sample includes 55,000 to 80,000 clones, around 80% of them seen just once. This chain connects TRBV28 to TRBJ2-7, with D unresolved. The sample consisted of peripheral blood, taken on day 0 of AZD1222 vaccination. The sequence came from an adult in good health. For the CDR3, the DNA is TGTGCCAGCAGTTTAACGCCGAGCTCCTACGAGCAGTACTTC. Amino acids: CASSLTPSSYEQYF.